These T cell receptor beta chains were read from a single sample in a study of CD8 T cells in Susac syndrome. TCRdb independently ran MiXCR on the immunoSEQ multiplex PCR reads; one entry per CDR3 protein. The sample has roughly 150,000 distinct CDR3 sequences, around 95% seen once; the top ten hold roughly 0.2%. The specimen was CD8+ T cells from PBMCs. Source of these receptors: a human donor with Susac syndrome. Each CDR3 is given with its conserved first and last residue. The order of the fields is D gene, J gene, clone size, V gene, CDR3 DNA, CDR3 protein. D genes are given only for firm matches. Clone size is stated in some rows and not others, as once, few, many or a class when expanded.

d_call: TRBD1
j_call: TRBJ2-1
clone_size: -
v_call: TRBV6-5
cdr3_nt: TGTGCCAGCAGTTACCGCACAGGGGACGATGAGCAGTTCTTC
cdr3_aa: CASSYRTGDDEQFF

d_call: TRBD2
j_call: TRBJ2-7
clone_size: once
v_call: TRBV27
cdr3_nt: TGTGCCAGCAGTGCCGGACTAGCGGGAACCTACGAGCAGTACTTC
cdr3_aa: CASSAGLAGTYEQYF

d_call: TRBD2
j_call: TRBJ2-1
clone_size: -
v_call: TRBV3-1
cdr3_nt: TGTGCCAGCAGCCAAGAGACGAGCGGGAGGTGGAATGAGCAGTTCTTC
cdr3_aa: CASSQETSGRWNEQFF

d_call: -
j_call: TRBJ1-2
clone_size: -
v_call: TRBV9
cdr3_nt: TGTGCCAGCAGCGTGGAGTCTAACTATGGCTACACCTTC
cdr3_aa: CASSVESNYGYTF

d_call: -
j_call: TRBJ2-2
clone_size: -
v_call: TRBV14
cdr3_nt: TGTGCCAGCAGCCACAGATACACCGGGGAGCTGTTTTTT
cdr3_aa: CASSHRYTGELFF

d_call: -
j_call: TRBJ1-2
clone_size: -
v_call: TRBV29-1
cdr3_nt: TGCAGCGTTGAATCAGGGGCTAACTATGGCTACACCTTC
cdr3_aa: CSVESGANYGYTF

d_call: -
j_call: TRBJ1-1
clone_size: -
v_call: TRBV28
cdr3_nt: TGTGCCAGCAGTTTAGCCGGGGCGGTGAACACTGAAGCTTTCTTT
cdr3_aa: CASSLAGAVNTEAFF

d_call: TRBD2
j_call: TRBJ2-1
clone_size: -
v_call: TRBV18
cdr3_nt: TGTGCCAGCGCGCGGGATCAGCTAGCGGGAGTGGAGTTCTTC
cdr3_aa: CASARDQLAGVEFF

d_call: -
j_call: TRBJ2-6
clone_size: -
v_call: TRBV5-1
cdr3_nt: TGCGCCAGCAGCCCATCCTTTGGGGCCAACGTCCTGACTTTC
cdr3_aa: CASSPSFGANVLTF

d_call: -
j_call: TRBJ2-5
clone_size: -
v_call: TRBV7-7
cdr3_nt: TGTGCTAGCAGCTTACGAGATCGGACACAGTACCAAGAGACCCAGTACTTC
cdr3_aa: CASSLRDRTQYQETQYF

d_call: -
j_call: TRBJ2-3
clone_size: once
v_call: TRBV29-1
cdr3_nt: TGCAGCGTGACTCGGCAGAACACAGATACGCAGTATTTT
cdr3_aa: CSVTRQNTDTQYF

d_call: -
j_call: TRBJ2-5
clone_size: -
v_call: TRBV11-2
cdr3_nt: TGTGCCAGCAGCTTTTTCAAAGAGACCCAGTACTTC
cdr3_aa: CASSFFKETQYF

d_call: -
j_call: TRBJ2-3
clone_size: -
v_call: TRBV27
cdr3_nt: TGTGCCAGCAGTACCAGGGGGGTCGGCACAGATACGCAGTATTTT
cdr3_aa: CASSTRGVGTDTQYF

d_call: -
j_call: TRBJ2-1
clone_size: -
v_call: TRBV7-9
cdr3_nt: TGTGCCAGCAGCTTCTTTTCCAGCCCGTACAATGAGCAGTTCTTC
cdr3_aa: CASSFFSSPYNEQFF

d_call: TRBD2
j_call: TRBJ2-7
clone_size: -
v_call: TRBV6-5
cdr3_nt: TGTGCCAGCAGCCAAGGGACTAGCGGGAGTTGGGAGCAGTACTTC
cdr3_aa: CASSQGTSGSWEQYF

d_call: -
j_call: TRBJ2-1
clone_size: -
v_call: TRBV6-6
cdr3_nt: TGTGCCAGCAGTTACGGTGAGCAGTTCTTC
cdr3_aa: CASSYGEQFF

d_call: -
j_call: TRBJ1-1
clone_size: once
v_call: TRBV5-1
cdr3_nt: TGCGCCAGCAGCCAACGCGGGGCCAACACTGAAGCTTTCTTT
cdr3_aa: CASSQRGANTEAFF

d_call: -
j_call: TRBJ2-7
clone_size: -
v_call: TRBV5-4
cdr3_nt: TGTGCCAGCGCAGAGGGAGACTACTACGAGCAGTACTTC
cdr3_aa: CASAEGDYYEQYF

d_call: TRBD1
j_call: TRBJ2-6
clone_size: -
v_call: TRBV9
cdr3_nt: TGTGCCAGCAGCGCTACCCGGGACAGGGGTCTCTCTGGGGCCAACGTCCTGACTTTC
cdr3_aa: CASSATRDRGLSGANVLTF

d_call: -
j_call: TRBJ2-1
clone_size: -
v_call: TRBV9
cdr3_nt: TGTGCCAGCAGCGTCCACAGCGATCCGCCCGGCAATGAGCAGTTCTTC
cdr3_aa: CASSVHSDPPGNEQFF

d_call: TRBD2
j_call: TRBJ2-3
clone_size: -
v_call: TRBV12-3/TRBV12-4
cdr3_nt: TGTGCCAGCAGTTTCAATGGACTAGCGGGAGACACAGATACGCAGTATTTT
cdr3_aa: CASSFNGLAGDTDTQYF

d_call: -
j_call: TRBJ2-7
clone_size: -
v_call: TRBV6-5
cdr3_nt: TGTGCCAGCAGTTACTCGAACGAACTCGAGCAGTACTTC
cdr3_aa: CASSYSNELEQYF

d_call: -
j_call: TRBJ1-5
clone_size: -
v_call: TRBV13
cdr3_nt: TGTGCCAGCAGCACCCGACAGAGCAATCAGCCCCAGCATTTT
cdr3_aa: CASSTRQSNQPQHF

d_call: -
j_call: TRBJ2-1
clone_size: -
v_call: TRBV27
cdr3_nt: TGTGCCAGCAGTTTCTCCCCTTCGACTGGTGTCAATGAGCAGTTCTTC
cdr3_aa: CASSFSPSTGVNEQFF

d_call: -
j_call: TRBJ2-7
clone_size: -
v_call: TRBV28
cdr3_nt: TGTGCCAGCAGTTACAGGGACGGCTCCTACGAGCAGTACTTC
cdr3_aa: CASSYRDGSYEQYF

d_call: -
j_call: TRBJ2-7
clone_size: few
v_call: TRBV27
cdr3_nt: TGTGCCAGCAGTTTACAGGGTGACGAGCAGTACTTC
cdr3_aa: CASSLQGDEQYF

d_call: -
j_call: TRBJ2-1
clone_size: -
v_call: TRBV9
cdr3_nt: TGTGCCAGCAGCGTAGGAGGCTCTGGGCCAAACAATGAGCAGTTCTTC
cdr3_aa: CASSVGGSGPNNEQFF

d_call: -
j_call: TRBJ1-2
clone_size: -
v_call: TRBV20-1
cdr3_nt: TGCAGTGCTAGAGGCGTCCGGAACAACTATGGCTACACCTTC
cdr3_aa: CSARGVRNNYGYTF

d_call: TRBD1
j_call: TRBJ1-2
clone_size: -
v_call: TRBV27
cdr3_nt: TGTGCCAGCAGACTGGGACAGAACTATGGCTACACCTTC
cdr3_aa: CASRLGQNYGYTF

d_call: -
j_call: TRBJ2-1
clone_size: -
v_call: TRBV29-1
cdr3_nt: TGCAGCGTTACCAGGGGTTATGAGCAGTTCTTC
cdr3_aa: CSVTRGYEQFF

d_call: TRBD2
j_call: TRBJ2-7
clone_size: -
v_call: TRBV20-1
cdr3_nt: TGCAGTGCTTCTAGCGGGAGCTACGAGCAGTACTTC
cdr3_aa: CSASSGSYEQYF

d_call: -
j_call: TRBJ2-7
clone_size: once
v_call: TRBV20-1
cdr3_nt: TGCAGTGCGTACCCCCCAGGCTACGAGCAGTACTTC
cdr3_aa: CSAYPPGYEQYF

d_call: -
j_call: TRBJ1-3
clone_size: -
v_call: TRBV7-9
cdr3_nt: TGTGCCAGCAGCTTACGGACCGGGACGGCGGGGGACACCATATATTTT
cdr3_aa: CASSLRTGTAGDTIYF

d_call: TRBD1
j_call: TRBJ1-2
clone_size: -
v_call: TRBV27
cdr3_nt: TGTGCCAGCAGTGGGACAGGGCCTTATGGCTACACCTTC
cdr3_aa: CASSGTGPYGYTF

d_call: -
j_call: TRBJ1-5
clone_size: -
v_call: TRBV5-1
cdr3_nt: TGCGCCAGCAGCGAGGGAGGGTATAGCAATCAGCCCCAGCATTTT
cdr3_aa: CASSEGGYSNQPQHF

d_call: TRBD2
j_call: TRBJ2-1
clone_size: -
v_call: TRBV27
cdr3_nt: TGTGCCATCCGGGGGGAGGGTGTGAATGAGCAGTTCTTC
cdr3_aa: CAIRGEGVNEQFF

d_call: TRBD2
j_call: TRBJ2-1
clone_size: -
v_call: TRBV20-1
cdr3_nt: TGCAGTGCCGACAGCGGGAGGGGGGGGGATGAGCAGTTCTTC
cdr3_aa: CSADSGRGGDEQFF

d_call: -
j_call: TRBJ2-7
clone_size: -
v_call: TRBV7-6
cdr3_nt: TGTGCCAGCAGCTTAGAAATGACTACCTCTTCCTACGAGCAGTACTTC
cdr3_aa: CASSLEMTTSSYEQYF

d_call: -
j_call: TRBJ1-1
clone_size: -
v_call: TRBV11-2
cdr3_nt: TGTGCCAGCAGGGCCGCGGGGAAAGCTTTCTTT
cdr3_aa: CASRAAGKAFF

d_call: -
j_call: TRBJ2-3
clone_size: -
v_call: TRBV4-1
cdr3_nt: TGCGCCAGCAGCGGGGACTCCTTCACAGATACGCAGTATTTT
cdr3_aa: CASSGDSFTDTQYF

d_call: -
j_call: TRBJ2-1
clone_size: -
v_call: TRBV29-1
cdr3_nt: TGCAGCGTTGCGGTGGGAATCTACAATGAGCAGTTCTTC
cdr3_aa: CSVAVGIYNEQFF

d_call: TRBD1
j_call: TRBJ2-1
clone_size: -
v_call: TRBV7-3
cdr3_nt: TGTGCCAGCAGCGGACCGACGGACAGGGCCTACAATGAGCAGTTCTTC
cdr3_aa: CASSGPTDRAYNEQFF

d_call: -
j_call: TRBJ1-2
clone_size: -
v_call: TRBV6-5
cdr3_nt: TGTGCCAGTGGGGGCAATGATAACTATGGCTACACCTTC
cdr3_aa: CASGGNDNYGYTF

d_call: -
j_call: TRBJ1-5
clone_size: -
v_call: TRBV11-1
cdr3_nt: TGTGCCAGCAGCCCTGGGACCATCGGCGGGAATCAGCCCCAGCATTTT
cdr3_aa: CASSPGTIGGNQPQHF

d_call: -
j_call: TRBJ2-7
clone_size: -
v_call: TRBV4-1
cdr3_nt: TGCGCCAGCAGCCAAGCGGGGTTCGGCTACGAGCAGTACTTC
cdr3_aa: CASSQAGFGYEQYF